A single TCR beta chain is shown here with its context. Its antigen is not known. This sample stems from a study of regulatory T cells in long-lasting Graves disease. The time point: persistent/refractory GD, antithyroid drugs over 5 years with positive TRAb. Generation of the TCR library employed RNA extracted from PBMCs. Diagnosing Graves' disease relied on the American Thyroid Association guidelines. Patients were from an endocrinology department in Xi'an, China. Investigators prepared the TCR beta libraries by applying iRepertoire HTBI primers and Arm-PCR of CDR3 regions. Via MiXCR, TCRdb re-called the multiplex PCR reads, giving one row per CDR3 protein. The sample yields 400,000 or so distinct CDR3 sequences, less than 25% seen once. Study outcomes and limitations: Thyroid tissue went unexamined; only peripheral blood was analyzed. Compared with new cases, persistent Graves' patients showed reduced TCR diversity.

This TCR derives from a female donor with Graves disease. Sequencing used peripheral blood mononuclear cells (PBMCs), obtained when the disease was refractory, from a patient treated with antithyroid drugs.

The CDR3 nucleotides are TGTGCCAGCAAGACACTAGCGGGAGTAACAGATACGCAGTATTTT. It encodes CASKTLAGVTDTQYF. This chain links TRBV2 with TRBJ2-3; 11 nucleotides agree with TRBD2. The CDR3 has 15 amino acids. Germline V CDR1 and CDR2: SNHLY, FYNNEI. V was pared by 7 bases and J by 3 bases, with 6 bases of the junction left unmatched.